This T cell receptor (beta chain) derives from a study of blood T cell repertoires in COVID-19. About the study: COVID-19 samples from acute and convalescent phases originated in the United States, Italy and Spain.

Original processing methods: Reference gene primer amplification in the assay estimated nucleated cell counts. TCRdb's copy holds only in-frame clones and misses some; the assay was immunoSEQ multiplex PCR. V, J and clone size reflect that table, while D and trimming were determined from the DNA. This table holds some 57,000 clones, 65% to 90% found once. The germline CDR1 and CDR2 sequences are KGHSH and LQKENI. The J segment lost 8 bases and the V segment lost 5 bases, leaving 10 bases of the junction unmatched. The CDR3 covers 15 residues. The origin of this receptor is a human donor in a cohort sampled during active COVID-19. The chain has TRBV18 and TRBJ2-1; 9 positions match TRBD2. The sequenced sample consisted of peripheral blood. The DNA of the CDR3 is TGTGCCAGCTCAACCTCTAGCGGGAATAGGGATGAGCAGTTCTTC. It codes for CASSTSSGNRDEQFF.